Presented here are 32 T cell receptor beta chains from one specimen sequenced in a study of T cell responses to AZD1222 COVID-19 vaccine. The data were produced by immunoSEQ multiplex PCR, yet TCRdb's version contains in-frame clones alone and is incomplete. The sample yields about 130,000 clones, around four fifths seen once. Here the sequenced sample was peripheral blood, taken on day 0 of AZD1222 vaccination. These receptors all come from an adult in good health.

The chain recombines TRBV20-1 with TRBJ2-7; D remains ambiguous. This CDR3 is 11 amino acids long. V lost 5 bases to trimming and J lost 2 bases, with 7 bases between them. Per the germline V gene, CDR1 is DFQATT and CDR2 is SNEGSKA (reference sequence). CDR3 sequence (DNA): TGCAGTGCTGAGATCACCTACGAGCAGTACTTC. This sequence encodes CSAEITYEQYF.

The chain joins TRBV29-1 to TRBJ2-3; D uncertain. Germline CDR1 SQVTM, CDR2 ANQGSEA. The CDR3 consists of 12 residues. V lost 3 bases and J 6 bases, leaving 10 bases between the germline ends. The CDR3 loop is CSVDSGVDTQYF. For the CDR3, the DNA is TGCAGCGTTGACAGTGGGGTGGATACGCAGTATTTT.

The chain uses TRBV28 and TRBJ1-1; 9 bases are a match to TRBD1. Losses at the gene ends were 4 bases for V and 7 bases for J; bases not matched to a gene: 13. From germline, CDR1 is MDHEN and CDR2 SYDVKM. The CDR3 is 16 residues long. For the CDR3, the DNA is TGTGCCAGCAGTTCTAGACAGGGGGGTGGGGGACTTGAAGCTTTCTTT. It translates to CASSSRQGGGGLEAFF.

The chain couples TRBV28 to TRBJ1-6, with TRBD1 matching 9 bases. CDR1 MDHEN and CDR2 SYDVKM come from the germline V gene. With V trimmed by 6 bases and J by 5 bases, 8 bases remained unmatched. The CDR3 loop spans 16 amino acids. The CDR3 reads CASSLLGQGNNSPLHF. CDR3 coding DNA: TGTGCCAGCAGCCTACTCGGACAGGGGAATAATTCACCCCTCCACTTT.

The CDR3 bases are TGTGCCAGCAGCTTACGCAGGCCTAGCACAGATACGCAGTATTTT. It encodes CASSLRRPSTDTQYF. The chain recombines TRBV7-8 with TRBJ2-3; D gene unclear. The CDR3 runs to 15 residues. Germline-derived CDR1 and CDR2 are SGHVS and FQNEAQ. Between the trimmed V and J ends, which lost 2 bases and 0 bases, there was a span of 9 bases.

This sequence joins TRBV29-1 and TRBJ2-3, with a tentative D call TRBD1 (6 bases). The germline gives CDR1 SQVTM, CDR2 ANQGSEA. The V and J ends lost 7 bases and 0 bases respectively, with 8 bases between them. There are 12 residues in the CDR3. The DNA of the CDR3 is TGCAGCGACGACAGGAGCACAGATACGCAGTATTTT. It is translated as CSDDRSTDTQYF.

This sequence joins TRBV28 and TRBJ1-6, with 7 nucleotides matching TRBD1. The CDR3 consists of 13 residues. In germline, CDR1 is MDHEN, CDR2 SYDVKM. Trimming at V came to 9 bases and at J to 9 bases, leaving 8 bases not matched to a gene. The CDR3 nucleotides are TGTGCCAGTAAGGGGGACAGTACTTCACCCCTCCACTTT. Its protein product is CASKGDSTSPLHF.

The CDR3: CASSEEETQYF. CDR3 sequence (DNA): TGTGCCAGCAGTGAAGAGGAGACCCAGTACTTC. The chain has TRBV2 and TRBJ2-5; D gene uncertain. Trimming shortened V by 1 base and J by 5 bases, and 2 bases separated the two germline ends. The CDR3 has 11 residues. The germline V gene encodes CDR1 SNHLY and CDR2 FYNNEI.

The CDR3, as DNA: TGTGCCAGCTCACCAGGGACAGGGGTCAAAAACATTCAGTACTTC. This gives the protein CASSPGTGVKNIQYF. The chain employs TRBV18 and TRBJ2-4, with 10 bases that match TRBD1. The V and J ends lost 2 bases and 3 bases, in that order; junction bases with no gene match: 1. The CDR3 runs to 15 residues. From germline, CDR1 is KGHSH and CDR2 LQKENI.

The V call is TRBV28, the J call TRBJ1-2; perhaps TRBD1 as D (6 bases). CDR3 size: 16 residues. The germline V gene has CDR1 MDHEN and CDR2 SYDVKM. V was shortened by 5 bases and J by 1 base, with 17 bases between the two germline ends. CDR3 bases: TGTGCCAGCAGTCGGACAGACTTACACCTTAACTATGGCTACACCTTC. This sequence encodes CASSRTDLHLNYGYTF.

CDR3 in amino acids: CASGLSGANVLTF. The CDR3 DNA is TGTGCCAGCGGGTTGTCTGGGGCCAACGTCCTGACTTTC. This sequence joins TRBV6-5 and TRBJ2-6; D not certain. There are 13 residues in the CDR3. Trimming pared 8 bases from V and 1 base from J, leaving 6 bases between. In germline, CDR1 is MNHEY, CDR2 SVGAGI.

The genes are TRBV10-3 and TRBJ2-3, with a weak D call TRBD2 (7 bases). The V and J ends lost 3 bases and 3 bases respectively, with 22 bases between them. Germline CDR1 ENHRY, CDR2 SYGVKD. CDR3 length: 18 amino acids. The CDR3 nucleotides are TGTGCCATCAGTGACTTGGGTCGGGGGGCATTAAGGACAGATACGCAGTATTTT. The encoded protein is CAISDLGRGALRTDTQYF.

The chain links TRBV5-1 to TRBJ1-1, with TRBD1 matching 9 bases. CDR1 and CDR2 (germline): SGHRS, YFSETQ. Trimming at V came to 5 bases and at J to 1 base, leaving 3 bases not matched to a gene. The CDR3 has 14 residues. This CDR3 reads CASRTTGGNTEAFF. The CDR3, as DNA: TGCGCCAGCAGGACGACAGGGGGGAACACTGAAGCTTTCTTT.

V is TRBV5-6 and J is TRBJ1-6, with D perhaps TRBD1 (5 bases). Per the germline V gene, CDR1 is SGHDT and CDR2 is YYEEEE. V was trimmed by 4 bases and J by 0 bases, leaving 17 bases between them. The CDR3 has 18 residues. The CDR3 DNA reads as TGTGCCAGCAGCGATGCTGTATGGGGCCGCTCCTATAATTCACCCCTCCACTTT. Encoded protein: CASSDAVWGRSYNSPLHF. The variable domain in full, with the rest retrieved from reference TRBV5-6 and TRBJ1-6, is DAGVTQSPTHLIKTRGQQVTLRCSPKSGHDTVSWYQQALGQGPQFIFQYYEEEERQRGNFPDRFSGHQFPNYSSELNVNALLLGDSALYLCASSDAVWGRSYNSPLHFGNGTRLTVT.

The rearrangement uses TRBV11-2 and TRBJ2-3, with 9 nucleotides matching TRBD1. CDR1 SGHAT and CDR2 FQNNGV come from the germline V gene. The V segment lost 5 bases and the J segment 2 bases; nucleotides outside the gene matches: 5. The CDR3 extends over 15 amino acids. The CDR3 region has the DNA TGTGCCAGCAGCCCTGGACAGGGGTTCACAGATACGCAGTATTTT. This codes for CASSPGQGFTDTQYF.

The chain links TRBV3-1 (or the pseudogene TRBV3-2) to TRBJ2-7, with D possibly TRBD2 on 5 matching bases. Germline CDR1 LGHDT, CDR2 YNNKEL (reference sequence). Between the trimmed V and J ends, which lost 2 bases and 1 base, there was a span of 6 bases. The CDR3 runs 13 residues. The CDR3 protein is CASSQRGSYEQYF. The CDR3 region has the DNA TGTGCCAGCAGCCAAAGAGGGTCCTACGAGCAGTACTTC.

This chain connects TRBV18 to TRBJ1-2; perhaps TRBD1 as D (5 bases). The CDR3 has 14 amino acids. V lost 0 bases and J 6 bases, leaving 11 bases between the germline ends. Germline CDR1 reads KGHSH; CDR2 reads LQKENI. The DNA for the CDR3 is TGTGCCAGCTCACCACCGCAGGGAATGCATGGCTACACCTTC. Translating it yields CASSPPQGMHGYTF.

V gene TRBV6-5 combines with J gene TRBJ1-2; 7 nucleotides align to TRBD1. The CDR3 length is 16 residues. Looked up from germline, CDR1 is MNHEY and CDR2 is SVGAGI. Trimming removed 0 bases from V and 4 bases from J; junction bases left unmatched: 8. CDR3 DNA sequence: TGTGCCAGCAGTTACTCGAGAGGGGGCTCTGGCTATGGCTACACCTTC. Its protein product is CASSYSRGGSGYGYTF.

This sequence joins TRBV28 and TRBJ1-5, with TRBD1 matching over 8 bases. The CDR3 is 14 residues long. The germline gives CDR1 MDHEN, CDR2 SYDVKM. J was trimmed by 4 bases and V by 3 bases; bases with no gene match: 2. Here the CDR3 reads CASSFDRGNQPQHF. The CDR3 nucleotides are TGTGCCAGCAGTTTCGACAGGGGTAATCAGCCCCAGCATTTT.

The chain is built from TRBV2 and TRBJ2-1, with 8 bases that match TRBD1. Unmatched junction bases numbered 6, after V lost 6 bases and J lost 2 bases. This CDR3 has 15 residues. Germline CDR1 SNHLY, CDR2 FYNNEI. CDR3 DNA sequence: TGTGCCAGCAGCGCCGACAGGGGCACCTACAATGAGCAGTTCTTC. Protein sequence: CASSADRGTYNEQFF.

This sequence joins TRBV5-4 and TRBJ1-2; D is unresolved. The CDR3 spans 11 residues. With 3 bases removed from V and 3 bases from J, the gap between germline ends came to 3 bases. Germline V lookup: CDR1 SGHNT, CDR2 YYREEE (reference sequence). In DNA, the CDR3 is TGTGCCAGCAGCTCGTACTATGGCTACACCTTC. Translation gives CASSSYYGYTF.

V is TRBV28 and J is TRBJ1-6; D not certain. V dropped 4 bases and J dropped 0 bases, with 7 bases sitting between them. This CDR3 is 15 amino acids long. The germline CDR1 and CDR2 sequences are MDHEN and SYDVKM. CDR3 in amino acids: CASSSEISYNSPLHF. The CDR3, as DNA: TGTGCCAGCAGTTCAGAAATCTCCTATAATTCACCCCTCCACTTT. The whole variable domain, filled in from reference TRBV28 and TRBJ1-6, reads DVKVTQSSRYLVKRTGEKVFLECVQDMDHENMFWYRQDPGLGLRLIYFSYDVKMKEKGDIPEGYSVSREKKERFSLILESASTNQTSMYLCASSSEISYNSPLHFGNGTRLTVT.

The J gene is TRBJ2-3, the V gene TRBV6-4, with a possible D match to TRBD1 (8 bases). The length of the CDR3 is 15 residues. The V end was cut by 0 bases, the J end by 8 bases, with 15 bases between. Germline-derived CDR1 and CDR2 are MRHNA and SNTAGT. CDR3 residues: CASSDSQGGPSTQYF. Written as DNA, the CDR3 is TGTGCCAGCAGTGACTCACAGGGGGGGCCGTCTACGCAGTATTTT.

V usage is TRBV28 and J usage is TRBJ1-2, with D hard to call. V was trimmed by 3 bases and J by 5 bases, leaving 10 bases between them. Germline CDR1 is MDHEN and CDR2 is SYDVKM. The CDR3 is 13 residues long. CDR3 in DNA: TGTGCCAGCAGTTTCGGACTTCGGTATGGCTACACCTTC. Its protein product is CASSFGLRYGYTF.

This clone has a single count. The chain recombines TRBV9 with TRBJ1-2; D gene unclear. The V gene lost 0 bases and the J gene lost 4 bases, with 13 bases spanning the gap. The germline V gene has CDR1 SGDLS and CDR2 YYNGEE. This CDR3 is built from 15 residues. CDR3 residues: CASSVASGGSYGYTF. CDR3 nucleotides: TGTGCCAGCAGCGTAGCAAGCGGAGGCTCCTATGGCTACACCTTC.

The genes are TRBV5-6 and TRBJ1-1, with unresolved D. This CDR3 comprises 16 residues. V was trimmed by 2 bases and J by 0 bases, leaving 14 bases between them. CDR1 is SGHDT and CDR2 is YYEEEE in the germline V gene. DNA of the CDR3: TGTGCCAGCAGCTTCGGATTCAGTGCGGTGAACACTGAAGCTTTCTTT. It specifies CASSFGFSAVNTEAFF.

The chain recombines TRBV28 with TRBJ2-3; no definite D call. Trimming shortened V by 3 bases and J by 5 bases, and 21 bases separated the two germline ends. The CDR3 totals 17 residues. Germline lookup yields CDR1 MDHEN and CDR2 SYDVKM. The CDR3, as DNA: TGTGCCAGCAGTTTCCCACCAGCCACCCAACACATAGATACGCAGTATTTT. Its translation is CASSFPPATQHIDTQYF.

The CDR3 DNA reads as TGTGCCAGCAGCGAGAGACCTGGAGCAACTAATGAAAAACTGTTTTTT. This translates into CASSERPGATNEKLFF. The chain joins TRBV11-1 to TRBJ1-4, with D uncertain. The germline gives CDR1 SGHAT, CDR2 FQDESV (reference sequence). This CDR3 region has 16 residues. Between the trimmed V and J ends, which lost 5 bases and 0 bases, there was a span of 13 bases.

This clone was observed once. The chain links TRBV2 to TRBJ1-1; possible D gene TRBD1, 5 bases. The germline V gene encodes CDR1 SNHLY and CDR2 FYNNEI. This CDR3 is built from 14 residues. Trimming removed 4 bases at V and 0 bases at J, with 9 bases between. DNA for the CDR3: TGTGCCAGCAGTGTGGGGGGATTGAACACTGAAGCTTTCTTT. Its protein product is CASSVGGLNTEAFF.

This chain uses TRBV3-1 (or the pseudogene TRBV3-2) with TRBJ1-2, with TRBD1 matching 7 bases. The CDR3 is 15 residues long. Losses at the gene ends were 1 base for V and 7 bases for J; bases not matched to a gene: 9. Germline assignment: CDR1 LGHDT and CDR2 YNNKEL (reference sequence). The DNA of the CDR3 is TGTGCCAGCAGCCAAGTTGCGACAGGGCCGTTTGGCTACACCTTC. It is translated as CASSQVATGPFGYTF.

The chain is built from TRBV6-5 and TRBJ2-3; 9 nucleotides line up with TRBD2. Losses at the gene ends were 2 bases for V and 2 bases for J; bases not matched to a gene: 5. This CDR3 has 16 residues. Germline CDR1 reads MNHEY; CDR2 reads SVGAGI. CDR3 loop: CASSYEAGGPTDTQYF. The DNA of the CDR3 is TGTGCCAGCAGTTACGAAGCGGGGGGCCCCACAGATACGCAGTATTTT.

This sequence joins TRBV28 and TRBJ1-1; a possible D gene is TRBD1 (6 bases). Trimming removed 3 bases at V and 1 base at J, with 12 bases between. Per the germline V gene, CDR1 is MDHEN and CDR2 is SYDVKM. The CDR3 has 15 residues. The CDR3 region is CASSFRGRGNTEAFF. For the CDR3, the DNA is TGTGCCAGCAGTTTCCGGGGCAGGGGGAACACTGAAGCTTTCTTT.